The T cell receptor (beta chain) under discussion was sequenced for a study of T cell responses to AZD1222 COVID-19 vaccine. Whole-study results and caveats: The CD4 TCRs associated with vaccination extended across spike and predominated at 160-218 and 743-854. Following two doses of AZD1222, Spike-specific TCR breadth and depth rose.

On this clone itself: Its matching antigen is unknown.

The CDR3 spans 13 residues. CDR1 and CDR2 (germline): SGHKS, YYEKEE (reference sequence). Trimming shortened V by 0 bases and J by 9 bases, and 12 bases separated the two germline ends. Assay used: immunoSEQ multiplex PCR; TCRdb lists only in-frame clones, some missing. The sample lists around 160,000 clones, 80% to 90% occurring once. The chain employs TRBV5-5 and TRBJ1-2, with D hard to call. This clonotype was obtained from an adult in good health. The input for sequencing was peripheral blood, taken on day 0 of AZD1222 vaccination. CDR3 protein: CASSLVTPSSYTF. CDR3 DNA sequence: TGTGCCAGCAGCTTGGTGACACCGTCGAGCTACACCTTC.